The 26 T cell receptor beta chains listed next were all sequenced from one sample in a study of early stage breast cancer tumors. TCRdb keeps only in-frame clones here, not all; method: immunoSEQ multiplex PCR. This sample has approximately 31,000 clones, with roughly four fifths found just once. The sample taken for sequencing was breast tumor tissue. Receptors were obtained from a person aged 25 to 39 with breast cancer.

This rearrangement joins TRBV30 to TRBJ1-2; maybe TRBD1 (5 bases). The ends were cut back, 3 bases at V and 5 bases at J, with 10 bases in the middle. From germline, CDR1 is GTSNPN and CDR2 SVGIG (reference sequence). CDR3 length equals 12 residues. CDR3 region: CAWSSGGYGYTF. In DNA form, the CDR3 reads TGTGCCTGGAGCAGTGGGGGGTATGGCTACACCTTC.

The rearrangement joins TRBV15 to TRBJ2-7; D perhaps matches TRBD2 (6 bases). V dropped 1 base and J dropped 0 bases, with 16 bases sitting between them. The CDR3 totals 17 residues. Per germline, CDR1 LNHNV and CDR2 YYDKDF (reference sequence). The CDR3 here is CATSRGGTSEGSYEQYF. The DNA of the CDR3 is TGTGCCACCAGCAGAGGAGGGACTTCTGAGGGCTCCTACGAGCAGTACTTC.

This sequence joins TRBV14 and TRBJ1-1; no clear D gene. The germline gives CDR1 SGHDN, CDR2 FVKESK. The length of the CDR3 is 12 residues. V dropped 0 bases and J dropped 7 bases, with 6 bases sitting between them. The CDR3 region is CASSQDQVEAFF. CDR3 in DNA: TGTGCCAGCAGCCAAGATCAAGTTGAAGCTTTCTTT. Using reference TRBV14 and TRBJ1-1 for the parts outside the CDR3, the full variable domain is EAGVTQFPSHSVIEKGQTVTLRCDPISGHDNLYWYRRVMGKEIKFLLHFVKESKQDESGMPNNRFLAERTGGTYSTLKVQPAELEDSGVYFCASSQDQVEAFFGQGTRLTVV.

CDR3 sequence reads: CAWSVTFWEAFF. The CDR3 bases are TGTGCCTGGAGTGTGACGTTTTGGGAAGCTTTCTTT. The rearrangement uses TRBV30 and TRBJ1-1; D not resolved. Trimming removed 0 bases from V and 8 bases from J, with 10 bases in between. Germline loops: CDR1 GTSNPN, CDR2 SVGIG (reference sequence). The CDR3 totals 12 residues.

V is TRBV7-2 and J is TRBJ1-2; no clear D gene. CDR3 size: 14 residues. Germline V CDR1 and CDR2: SGHTA, FQGNSA. V lost 10 bases and J lost 2, with 17 bases in between. For the CDR3, the DNA is TGTGCCACCCTATTGTCCACAGAGAACTATGGCTACACCTTC. Its protein is CATLLSTENYGYTF.

This chain joins TRBV14 and TRBJ2-7, with a weak D call TRBD2 (5 bases). V gave up 5 bases and J gave up 0 bases, with 11 bases separating them. This CDR3 is 14 amino acids long. Germline CDR1 and CDR2: SGHDN and FVKESK. CDR3 bases: TGTGCCAGCAGCTTGATAGCGTCCTCCTACGAGCAGTACTTC. Its protein product is CASSLIASSYEQYF.

The V and J genes are TRBV10-1 and TRBJ2-4; D perhaps matches TRBD1 (6 bases). This CDR3 is 15 amino acids long. Germline lookup yields CDR1 WNHNN and CDR2 SYGVQD (reference sequence). Trimming pared 0 bases from V and 5 bases from J, leaving 11 bases between. CDR3 in DNA: TGCGCCAGCAGTGAGTCGCCGACAGGCCAAAACATTCAGTACTTC. Translation gives CASSESPTGQNIQYF.

The chain uses TRBV5-6 and TRBJ2-1, with D possibly matching TRBD2 (5 bases). Trimming shortened V by 4 bases and J by 3 bases, and 17 bases separated the two germline ends. CDR1 is SGHDT and CDR2 is YYEEEE in the germline V gene. The CDR3 loop spans 16 amino acids. This CDR3 is CASSLQWTGYYNEQFF. CDR3 nucleotides: TGTGCCAGCAGCCTGCAATGGACGGGGTACTACAATGAGCAGTTCTTC.

The rearrangement uses TRBV5-1 and TRBJ2-1; 7 positions agree with TRBD2. V lost 1 base, J lost 8 bases, and 9 bases stayed unmatched. The CDR3 runs 15 residues. Germline CDR1 and CDR2: SGHRS and YFSETQ. Here the CDR3 reads CASSLMWEGRDEQFF. The CDR3, as DNA: TGCGCCAGCAGCTTGATGTGGGAGGGCCGGGATGAGCAGTTCTTC.

The rearrangement links TRBV27 to TRBJ2-2; TRBD1 aligns across 9 bases. V gave up 6 bases and J gave up 5 bases; unmatched junction bases: 7. CDR3 length equals 15 residues. The germline V gene has CDR1 MNHEY and CDR2 SMNVEV (reference sequence). The CDR3 region is CASREQGASTGELFF. The CDR3 bases are TGTGCCAGCAGGGAACAGGGGGCCTCGACCGGGGAGCTGTTTTTT.

The chain couples TRBV5-4 to TRBJ2-3; 8 bases fit TRBD2. Unmatched junction bases numbered 6, after V lost 0 bases and J lost 0 bases. The CDR3 is made up of 17 amino acids. CDR1 SGHNT and CDR2 YYREEE come from the germline V gene (reference sequence). CDR3 nucleotides: TGTGCCAGCAGCTTGGATTTTCGGGGGGGGAGCACAGATACGCAGTATTTT. It yields the protein CASSLDFRGGSTDTQYF.

This chain joins TRBV5-6 and TRBJ2-1; D unresolved. V lost 0 bases, J lost 6 bases, and 7 bases lay in between. Germline V lookup: CDR1 SGHDT, CDR2 YYEEEE. This CDR3 comprises 13 residues. The chain's CDR3 is CASSLAVFNEQFF. The CDR3 coding sequence is TGTGCCAGCAGCTTGGCCGTGTTCAATGAGCAGTTCTTC.

This chain connects TRBV30 to TRBJ1-4; a possible D gene is TRBD1 (6 bases). The V end was cut by 2 bases, the J end by 4 bases, with 11 bases between. Germline V lookup: CDR1 GTSNPN, CDR2 SVGIG (reference sequence). This CDR3 has 14 residues. The CDR3 protein is CAWSLDSINEKLFF. CDR3 bases: TGTGCCTGGAGTCTGGACAGTATTAATGAAAAACTGTTTTTT.

V is TRBV5-4 and J is TRBJ2-3, with D perhaps TRBD1 (6 bases). Germline V gene data show CDR1 as SGHNT and CDR2 as YYREEE (reference sequence). The V gene lost 3 bases and the J gene lost 6 bases, with 8 bases spanning the gap. This CDR3 is 12 amino acids long. The CDR3 here is CASSYRGDTQYF. The DNA of the CDR3 is TGTGCCAGCAGCTATAGGGGGGATACGCAGTATTTT.

The chain joins TRBV10-3 to TRBJ2-5; 12 positions agree with TRBD2. V lost 3 bases and J lost 3; bases outside the gene matches: 11. The germline gives CDR1 ENHRY, CDR2 SYGVKD. The CDR3 is 18 amino acids. CDR3 in amino acids: CAISEPGATSGREETQYF. The DNA of the CDR3 is TGTGCCATCAGTGAACCCGGGGCGACTAGCGGGAGAGAAGAGACCCAGTACTTC.

This chain connects TRBV15 to TRBJ2-1, with 12 positions matching TRBD2. Trimming cost V 0 bases and J 2 bases; bases outside gene matches: 11. Germline CDR1 reads LNHNV; CDR2 reads YYDKDF (reference sequence). The CDR3 is 20 amino acids. This chain's CDR3 is CATSRDLTSGSFVAYNEQFF. The CDR3 coding sequence is TGTGCCACCAGCAGAGACTTGACTAGCGGGAGTTTCGTCGCCTACAATGAGCAGTTCTTC.

This chain uses TRBV4-3 with TRBJ2-2; no clear D. The CDR3 covers 12 residues. Germline loops: CDR1 LGHNA, CDR2 YSLEER. V lost 1 base and J 13 bases, leaving 10 bases between the germline ends. CDR3 sequence reads: CASSQGSERLFF. The CDR3 region has the DNA TGCGCCAGCAGCCAAGGGTCAGAACGGCTGTTTTTT.

CDR3 bases: TGCGCCAGCAGCTTCTCTGGCAGGAACACTGAAGCTTTCTTT. Its translation: CASSFSGRNTEAFF. This chain uses TRBV5-1 with TRBJ1-1, with unresolved D. CDR1 and CDR2 (germline): SGHRS, YFSETQ. CDR3 length: 14 amino acids. V lost 2 bases and J 1 base, leaving 9 bases between the germline ends.

The count of this clone is one. The chain couples TRBV13 to TRBJ2-1; D uncertain. Germline values: CDR1 PRHDT, CDR2 FYEKMQ (reference sequence). The CDR3 covers 15 residues. The V gene lost 1 base and the J gene lost 7 bases, with 14 bases spanning the gap. This chain's CDR3 is CASSLDPSPSNEQFF. The CDR3 bases are TGTGCCAGCAGCTTAGACCCCTCGCCTTCTAATGAGCAGTTCTTC.

This clone was seen a few times. The CDR3, as DNA: TGCGCCAGCAGCCTACCGGGACAGACCGATTCACCCCTCCACTTT. It specifies CASSLPGQTDSPLHF. This sequence joins TRBV4-1 and TRBJ1-6; 7 bases are shared with TRBD1. Germline CDR1 is MGHRA and CDR2 is YSYEKL. V gave up 4 bases and J gave up 8 bases; unmatched junction bases: 8. The CDR3 runs 15 residues.

The chain has TRBV4-2 and TRBJ1-4, with 9 bases aligning to TRBD1. From germline, CDR1 is LGHNA and CDR2 YNFKEQ. The CDR3 is 14 amino acids. Unmatched junction bases numbered 5, after V lost 5 bases and J lost 7 bases. CDR3 sequence: CASSTQGAVEKLFF. The CDR3 bases are TGTGCCAGCAGCACACAGGGGGCAGTTGAAAAACTGTTTTTT.

The V call is TRBV5-4, the J call TRBJ2-5; 8 positions match TRBD2. This CDR3 contains 14 residues. CDR1 is SGHNT, CDR2 YYREEE, per germline (reference sequence). V dropped 1 base and J dropped 4; count of bases not matched to a gene: 3. CDR3 in amino acids: CASSLYGGGETQYF. The CDR3 bases are TGTGCCAGCAGCTTGTACGGGGGGGGAGAGACCCAGTACTTC.

This clone was observed once. The chain joins TRBV27 to TRBJ2-3; D gene ambiguous. Trimming removed 10 bases at V and 0 bases at J, with 14 bases between. The CDR3 spans 14 residues. Germline V CDR1 and CDR2: MNHEY, SMNVEV (reference sequence). CDR3 sequence (DNA): TGTGCCACCAAAGGCGACCGCAGCACAGATACGCAGTATTTT. Its translation is CATKGDRSTDTQYF.

In DNA, the CDR3 is TGTGCCAGCAGCTTAGACGGACTAGCGGGAGGGTGGGATGAGCAGTTCTTC. Translating it yields CASSLDGLAGGWDEQFF. The chain employs TRBV7-2 and TRBJ2-1; 15 nucleotides align to TRBD2. Germline CDR1 is SGHTA and CDR2 is FQGNSA. V shed 1 base and J 8 bases; nucleotides not matched to a gene: 6. This CDR3 has 17 amino acids. Full variable domain (outside the CDR3, taken from reference TRBV7-2 and TRBJ2-1): GAGVSQSPSNKVTEKGKDVELRCDPISGHTALYWYRQSLGQGLEFLIYFQGNSAPDKSGLPSDRFSAERTGGSVSTLTIQRTQQEDSAVYLCASSLDGLAGGWDEQFFGPGTRLTVL.

V gene TRBV7-8 combines with J gene TRBJ1-1, with D unresolved. The CDR3 is made up of 15 amino acids. Germline-derived CDR1 and CDR2 are SGHVS and FQNEAQ. The V gene lost 5 bases and the J gene lost 1 base, with 14 bases spanning the gap. The CDR3 spells CASSPVRSGNTEAFF. The CDR3 DNA reads TGTGCCAGCAGCCCCGTCCGTTCAGGGAACACTGAAGCTTTCTTT.

The chain carries TRBV5-1 and TRBJ2-7, with 7 bases aligning to TRBD2. CDR1 and CDR2 (germline): SGHRS, YFSETQ. The J segment lost 4 bases and the V segment lost 10 bases, leaving 8 bases of the junction unmatched. The CDR3 loop spans 12 amino acids. In nucleotides, the CDR3 is TGCGCCTCGGGGGAGGGCCGTTACGAGCAGTACTTC. Encoded protein: CASGEGRYEQYF.